What follows are 16 T cell receptor beta chains derived from one specimen sequenced in a study of cytomegalovirus exposure and HLA in healthy donors. The PCR employed 60 Vbeta primers together with 13 Jbeta primers. Measured with immunoSEQ multiplex PCR; TCRdb has only the in-frame clones, and not every one. The sample yields under 100,000 clones, roughly four fifths seen once. Input material: PBMCs. These receptors were taken from a human donor in good health.

This chain connects TRBV27 to TRBJ2-2, with D hard to call. V was shortened by 2 bases and J by 4 bases, with 11 bases between the two germline ends. Germline CDR1 MNHEY, CDR2 SMNVEV (reference sequence). The CDR3 has 15 residues. CDR3 sequence reads: CASSLLLSGTGELFF. The CDR3 DNA sequence: TGTGCCAGCAGTTTACTGCTTAGTGGCACCGGGGAGCTGTTTTTT.

CDR3 sequence: CASSLNSQGQETQYF. Here the CDR3 DNA reads TGTGCCAGCAGCTTGAATAGTCAGGGGCAAGAGACCCAGTACTTC. The J gene is TRBJ2-5, the V gene TRBV11-2, with D perhaps matching TRBD1 (6 bases). The CDR3 sequence is 15 residues long. Deletions cut 3 bases from V and 2 bases from J, with 13 bases between. Germline CDR1 and CDR2: SGHAT and FQNNGV.

The rearrangement links TRBV30 to TRBJ1-1, with D maybe TRBD1 (5 bases). The CDR3 sequence is 13 residues long. Germline V lookup: CDR1 GTSNPN, CDR2 SVGIG (reference sequence). V lost 6 bases, J lost 4 bases, and 15 bases lay in between. The CDR3 loop reads CACMTPGGTEAFF. The CDR3 coding sequence is TGTGCCTGCATGACCCCGGGGGGCACTGAAGCTTTCTTT.

The chain is built from TRBV7-2 and TRBJ1-2, with D perhaps TRBD1 (5 bases). The CDR3 consists of 16 residues. Trimming pared 0 bases from V and 2 bases from J, leaving 13 bases between. Per germline, CDR1 SGHTA and CDR2 FQGNSA. CDR3: CASSLALWEGNYGYTF. CDR3 nucleotides: TGTGCCAGCAGCTTAGCGCTCTGGGAGGGGAACTATGGCTACACCTTC. The full variable domain, with the rest looked up from reference TRBV7-2 and TRBJ1-2, is GAGVSQSPSNKVTEKGKDVELRCDPISGHTALYWYRQSLGQGLEFLIYFQGNSAPDKSGLPSDRFSAERTGGSVSTLTIQRTQQEDSAVYLCASSLALWEGNYGYTFGSGTRLTVV.

This rearrangement joins TRBV2 to TRBJ1-3, with TRBD1 identical over 8 bases. J was trimmed by 4 bases and V by 8 bases; bases with no gene match: 13. Germline loops: CDR1 SNHLY, CDR2 FYNNEI. This CDR3 is built from 16 residues. CDR3 coding DNA: TGTGCCAGCTGGGGGCTATGGACAGGGTCCGGAAACACCATATATTTT. Translation: CASWGLWTGSGNTIYF.

The chain recombines TRBV5-1 with TRBJ1-2; D unclear. Germline CDR1 SGHRS, CDR2 YFSETQ. The CDR3 is made up of 13 amino acids. Trimming cost V 4 bases and J 1 base, with 8 bases left between them. CDR3 sequence: CASSITSNYGYTF. The CDR3 nucleotides read TGCGCCAGCAGCATAACAAGTAACTATGGCTACACCTTC.

The chain is built from TRBV7-2 and TRBJ2-5, with TRBD2 matching 8 bases. This CDR3 region has 15 residues. The germline V gene has CDR1 SGHTA and CDR2 FQGNSA. The trim removed 1 base at V and 5 bases at J, leaving 6 bases unmatched. CDR3 residues: CASSLVGTRRETQYF. CDR3 DNA sequence: TGTGCCAGCAGCTTAGTTGGGACTAGGCGGGAGACCCAGTACTTC.

This chain joins TRBV29-1 and TRBJ1-6, with D possibly being TRBD1 (5 bases). Germline CDR1 reads SQVTM; CDR2 reads ANQGSEA. The CDR3 loop spans 13 amino acids. Trimming pared 5 bases from V and 5 bases from J, leaving 10 bases between. The CDR3 sequence: CSVRTTDNSPLHF. The DNA of the CDR3 is TGCAGCGTTCGGACAACGGATAATTCACCCCTCCACTTT. Filled out from reference TRBV29-1 and TRBJ1-6, the complete variable domain reads SAVISQKPSRDICQRGTSLTIQCQVDSQVTMMFWYRQQPGQSLTLIATANQGSEATYESGFVIDKFPISRPNLTFSTLTVSNMSPEDSSIYLCSVRTTDNSPLHFGNGTRLTVT.

The J gene is TRBJ2-3, the V gene TRBV7-8; D is uncertain. Germline V lookup: CDR1 SGHVS, CDR2 FQNEAQ. V was pared by 1 base and J by 2 bases, with 13 bases between. The CDR3 sequence is 16 residues long. In DNA, the CDR3 is TGTGCCAGCAGCTTAGTAACAGCCATTTACACAGATACGCAGTATTTT. Its protein is CASSLVTAIYTDTQYF.

Written as DNA, the CDR3 is TGTGCCAGCAGCTCTGGCCGGACAGCCGACACAGATACGCAGTATTTT. Its protein product is CASSSGRTADTDTQYF. The rearrangement uses TRBV7-2 and TRBJ2-3; maybe TRBD1 (6 bases). CDR3 size: 16 residues. V lost 4 bases and J 2 bases, leaving 16 bases between the germline ends. Per germline, CDR1 SGHTA and CDR2 FQGNSA.

CDR3 nucleotide sequence: TGTGCTAGTGGCCACAGGAGCTCCTACGAGCAGTACTTC. Translating it yields CASGHRSSYEQYF. The chain links TRBV12-5 to TRBJ2-7, with D tentatively TRBD1 (5 bases). Per the germline V gene, CDR1 is LGHNT and CDR2 is FRNRAP. The CDR3 runs 13 residues. V lost 6 bases and J 0 bases, leaving 9 bases between the germline ends.

The J gene is TRBJ2-5, the V gene TRBV5-1; unclear D gene. With 4 bases removed from V and 0 bases from J, the gap between germline ends came to 13 bases. The CDR3 length is 15 residues. Germline V gene sequence: CDR1 SGHRS, CDR2 YFSETQ. The CDR3 here is CASSTQIEYQETQYF. DNA of the CDR3: TGCGCCAGCAGCACCCAAATCGAGTACCAAGAGACCCAGTACTTC.

This chain joins TRBV6-5 and TRBJ2-3; maybe TRBD2 (5 bases). Germline loops: CDR1 MNHEY, CDR2 SVGAGI. V was pared by 0 bases and J by 5 bases, with 15 bases between. The CDR3 has 16 amino acids. CDR3 sequence reads: CASSYSWERPVDTQYF. CDR3 DNA sequence: TGTGCCAGCAGTTACTCGTGGGAGCGGCCGGTAGATACGCAGTATTTT.

V is TRBV18 and J is TRBJ1-5, with 7 bases identical to TRBD1. J was trimmed by 4 bases and V by 6 bases; bases with no gene match: 9. The CDR3 totals 15 residues. Germline V gives CDR1 KGHSH, CDR2 LQKENI. CDR3: CASSAGGQQNQPQHF. CDR3 DNA sequence: TGTGCCAGCTCGGCGGGGGGACAGCAAAATCAGCCCCAGCATTTT.

The chain is built from TRBV29-1 and TRBJ1-2; no definite D call. The CDR3 length is 11 residues. Germline assignment: CDR1 SQVTM and CDR2 ANQGSEA. V dropped 7 bases and J dropped 5 bases, with 11 bases sitting between them. In DNA form, the CDR3 reads TGCAGCGCGACACTGGATTATGGCTACACCTTC. This codes for CSATLDYGYTF.

J is TRBJ2-2 and V is TRBV5-1; D remains unclear. The germline gives CDR1 SGHRS, CDR2 YFSETQ. V lost 2 bases, J lost 4 bases, and 12 bases lay in between. This CDR3 is built from 15 residues. The CDR3 region is CASSFEAAFTGELFF. The CDR3 DNA sequence: TGCGCCAGCAGCTTTGAGGCAGCCTTCACCGGGGAGCTGTTTTTT.